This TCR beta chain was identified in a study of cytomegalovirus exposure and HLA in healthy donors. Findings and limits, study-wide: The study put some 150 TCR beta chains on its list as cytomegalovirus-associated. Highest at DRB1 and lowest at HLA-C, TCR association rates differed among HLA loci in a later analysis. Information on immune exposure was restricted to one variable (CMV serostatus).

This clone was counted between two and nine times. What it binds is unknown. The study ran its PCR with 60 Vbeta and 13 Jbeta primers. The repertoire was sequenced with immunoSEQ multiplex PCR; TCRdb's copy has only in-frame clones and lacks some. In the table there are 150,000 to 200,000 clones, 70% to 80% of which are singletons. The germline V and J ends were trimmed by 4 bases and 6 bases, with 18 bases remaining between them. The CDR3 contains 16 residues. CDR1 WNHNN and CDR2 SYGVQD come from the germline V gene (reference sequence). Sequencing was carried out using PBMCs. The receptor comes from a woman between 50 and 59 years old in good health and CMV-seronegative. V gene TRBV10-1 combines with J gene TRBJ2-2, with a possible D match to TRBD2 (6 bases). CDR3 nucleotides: TGCGCCAGCAGTGTAGTAGGAGGGCCTGGGTCCGGGGAGCTGTTTTTT. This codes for CASSVVGGPGSGELFF.